The rows below give T cell receptor beta chains drawn from one sample of a study of blood T cell repertoires in COVID-19. Libraries were prepared by immunoSEQ multiplex PCR; TCRdb keeps only in-frame clonotypes and omits some of them. Here the sample spans 250,000 or so clones, about nine tenths being singletons. Sequenced input: peripheral blood. These receptors came from a man under 40 with COVID-19, enrolled during active disease. The conserved cysteine and the conserved F or W are not part of the CDR3 here. The D gene is left open where the match is weak. Clone size is shown for a subset of rows, as once, few, many or a class of expanded clone.

V,size,D,CDR3
TRBV7-2,few,TRBD2,ASSLRLAGDPSYEQY
TRBV12-3/TRBV12-4,NA,NA,ASSPTGLTEAF
TRBV9,NA,TRBD1,ASSSGTGYNSPLH
TRBV11-3,NA,NA,ASSSGDPTEAF
TRBV2,NA,TRBD2,ASSESSGAYEQY
TRBV7-2,NA,TRBD1,ASSLTRDRLEKLF
TRBV2,NA,TRBD1,ASRGDRGTQQY
TRBV19,once,TRBD1,ASNPGGGNQPQH
TRBV2,few,NA,ASRAGENNSPLH
TRBV27,NA,TRBD2,ASSNGLAKGNEQF
TRBV5-1,NA,NA,ASSLGGRDQPQH
TRBV11-1,NA,NA,ASSLLRGGAEAF
TRBV11-2,NA,TRBD1,ASSLDPTGPTEAF
TRBV7-9,NA,TRBD1,ASSGGGDRDQYGYT
TRBV5-1,NA,TRBD1,ASSLRTGQGNVGTEAF
TRBV15,NA,NA,ATSRAGFGDSPLH
TRBV27,NA,NA,ASSSMDRDNQPQH
TRBV20-1,NA,TRBD2,SASLLAGALQTDTQY
TRBV10-1,once,TRBD1,ASSESLGQGSYEQY
TRBV18,NA,TRBD2,ASSPPWGGVSDTQY
TRBV2,NA,NA,ASSQDYTGELF
TRBV4-1,few,NA,ASSQVLGARSGELF
TRBV28,few,NA,ASTSGGASGNTIY
TRBV14,NA,TRBD1,ASSQNRGRYEKLF
TRBV7-9,NA,NA,ASSLEGPQPQH
TRBV29-1,NA,TRBD1,SVRTGGAYYGYT
TRBV2,NA,NA,ASSNLLRGAPYEQY
TRBV10-1,NA,TRBD1,ASSRDRGRSEQF
TRBV30,NA,NA,AWSIGGAIRASDTQY
TRBV19,NA,NA,ASSIMGGNQPQH
TRBV5-6,NA,TRBD1,ASTITGTGVGNTIY
TRBV10-3,once,NA,ASQRGIGSTDTQY
TRBV4-1,NA,TRBD1,ASSQGGQNYNEQF
TRBV9,NA,NA,ASSVAPTGTYEQY
TRBV5-1,NA,TRBD2,ASSLLERGGSPNTGELF
TRBV12-3/TRBV12-4,NA,TRBD1,ASSPPDRAGYT